This TCR beta chain was retrieved from a study of blood T cell repertoires in COVID-19. Looking at the study overall: PBMCs, B-cell-depleted T cells, or T cells were the source of the cDNA or gDNA that made up the material.

Individuals in the exposed group had encountered a COVID-19 case within 2 weeks preceding study entry. The table came from immunoSEQ multiplex PCR; TCRdb's copy has only in-frame clones and leaves some out. There are approximately 300,000 clones in the sample; 85% to 95% occur only once, and 3% to 5% lies in the top ten. The V end was cut by 3 bases, the J end by 7 bases, with 15 bases between. Germline CDR1 LNHDA, CDR2 SQIVND (reference sequence). CDR3 length: 14 residues. The receptor comes from a woman in her twenties or thirties who had been exposed to COVID-19. The sequenced sample consisted of PBMCs or T cells enriched from blood (not recorded which). The J gene is TRBJ1-2, the V gene TRBV19; weak D call: TRBD1 (6 bases). The CDR3 DNA follows: TGTGCCAGTAGTATCCAGGGGTTCCTTTCTGGCTACACCTTC. This sequence encodes CASSIQGFLSGYTF.